This T cell receptor beta chain was sequenced in a study of molecular identifiers for immune sequencing clone quantification. Regarding the study as a whole: For highly expanded clones, sizes could be underestimated when identical TCR molecules share a barcode.

In this sample, this clonotype turned up a few times. Its antigen is still unknown. Input for naive CD8 libraries was roughly 20,000 to 1,000,000 sorted cells; the RNA fraction used was 10%, 30% or 50%. TCRdb ran MiXCR on the PCR reads and lists one entry per CDR3 protein. Of approximately 680,000 distinct CDR3 sequences detected, roughly 27% appear once; the ten largest clones hold 0.7% to 0.95%. Germline V gene lookup returns CDR1 LNHDA and CDR2 SQIVND (reference sequence). Trimming shortened V by 9 bases and J by 1 base, and 12 bases separated the two germline ends. The CDR3 has 14 amino acids. The origin of this receptor is a human donor in good health. Some libraries in this study had Jurkat cell RNA spiked in. Sequencing was performed on naive CD8+ T cells from blood, with Jurkat cell RNA spiked in. As to subset: FACS-sorted CD8+CD4-CCR7+CD45RA+ naive T cells. The V gene is TRBV19, the J gene TRBJ2-2, with D unclear. CDR3 DNA: TGTGCCAGCACGCCGGCCCGGAACACCGGGGAGCTGTTTTTT. Translating gives CASTPARNTGELFF.